What follows are 20 T cell receptor beta chains derived from one specimen sequenced in a study of blood T cell repertoires in COVID-19 (dated by TCRdb to the early 2020s). The method behind the library was the immunoSEQ multiplex PCR assay. Held by TCRdb, this immuneACCESS table contains in-frame sequences only and omits some clones. Under half of the omission traces to an unresolved V gene where checked; the cause of the rest is unknown. The sample has around 19,000 clones on record, roughly 87% of them singletons. The ten largest clonotypes hold about 8.6% of the sample. The sample taken for sequencing was peripheral blood. The receptors come from a human donor in a cohort sampled during active COVID-19. The donor label of this sample is uncertain.

This sequence joins TRBV19 and TRBJ2-7; D call uncertain. Germline V CDR1 and CDR2: LNHDA, SQIVND (reference sequence). The ends were cut back, 1 base at V and 3 bases at J, with 10 bases in the middle. The CDR3 has 14 amino acids. CDR3 loop: CASSIGYTNYEQYF. DNA of the CDR3: TGTGCCAGTAGTATAGGGTACACGAACTACGAGCAGTACTTC.

This clone has only one observation. The chain employs TRBV28 and TRBJ1-2, with D unclear. Germline values: CDR1 MDHEN, CDR2 SYDVKM. The CDR3 consists of 13 residues. The germline V and J ends were trimmed by 5 bases and 8 bases, with 15 bases remaining between them. The CDR3 reads CASSRGLIGGYTF. CDR3 coding DNA: TGTGCCAGCAGTCGCGGACTTATTGGGGGCTACACCTTC.

V is TRBV7-2 and J is TRBJ2-5; D unclear. The CDR3 is made up of 12 amino acids. V was clipped by 5 bases and J by 0 bases, with 4 bases between them. Germline V CDR1 and CDR2: SGHTA, FQGNSA. The DNA for the CDR3 is TGTGCCAGCAGCGAGTACCAAGAGACCCAGTACTTC. Encoded protein: CASSEYQETQYF.

The chain carries TRBV5-4 and TRBJ2-5; TRBD2 matches at 15 bases. There are 16 residues in the CDR3. CDR1 and CDR2 from the germline V gene are SGHNT and YYREEE (reference sequence). V shed 4 bases, J shed 2 bases, and the junction held 3 bases outside the gene matches. The DNA for the CDR3 is TGTGCCAGCAGCGGGACTAGCGGGAGGACACAAGAGACCCAGTACTTC. This codes for CASSGTSGRTQETQYF.

The V and J genes are TRBV11-1 and TRBJ2-7; 13 bases align to TRBD2. Trimming cost V 5 bases and J 6 bases; bases outside gene matches: 4. CDR1 and CDR2 (germline): SGHAT, FQDESV (reference sequence). The CDR3 is 14 amino acids. CDR3: CASSPTSGRGEQYF. In DNA, the CDR3 is TGTGCCAGCAGCCCTACTAGCGGGAGGGGCGAGCAGTACTTC.

This clone was counted a single time. The gene calls are TRBV5-1 and TRBJ1-2; 9 bases agree with TRBD1. V was clipped by 3 bases and J by 6 bases; unmatched bases: 15. The germline V gene has CDR1 SGHRS and CDR2 YFSETQ. The CDR3 spans 17 residues. The CDR3 here is CASSSLKPGQGDDGYTF. DNA for the CDR3: TGCGCCAGCAGCTCCCTAAAGCCGGGACAGGGTGATGATGGCTACACCTTC. The full variable domain, in which reference TRBV5-1 and TRBJ1-2 provide the parts outside the CDR3, is KAGVTQTPRYLIKTRGQQVTLSCSPISGHRSVSWYQQTPGQGLQFLFEYFSETQRNKGNFPGRFSGRQFSNSRSEMNVSTLELGDSALYLCASSSLKPGQGDDGYTFGSGTRLTVV.

V gene TRBV11-2 combines with J gene TRBJ1-2, with 7 positions matching TRBD1. There are 14 residues in the CDR3. V gave up 5 bases and J gave up 7 bases; unmatched junction bases: 10. Germline assignment: CDR1 SGHAT and CDR2 FQNNGV. CDR3 sequence: CASSAGNRGGGYTF. CDR3 sequence (DNA): TGTGCCAGCAGCGCCGGCAACAGGGGAGGTGGCTACACCTTC.

This chain joins TRBV19 and TRBJ2-1, with a possible D match to TRBD2 (6 bases). The germline CDR1 and CDR2 sequences are LNHDA and SQIVND (reference sequence). This CDR3 region has 18 residues. V lost 6 bases and J lost 4, with 25 bases in between. CDR3 sequence: CASRKRGGTLAIYNEQFF. As DNA, the CDR3 is TGTGCCAGTAGAAAACGCGGCGGGACTCTTGCTATATACAATGAGCAGTTCTTC.

Points on this clone: This same CDR3 is encoded by further DNA sequences in the sample. This chain uses TRBV5-1 with TRBJ2-7; TRBD2 agrees at 7 bases. CDR1 is SGHRS and CDR2 is YFSETQ in the germline V gene. This CDR3 region has 14 residues. V was pared by 1 base and J by 3 bases, with 4 bases of the junction left unmatched. The CDR3: CASSLSSGSYEQYF. The CDR3 DNA reads TGCGCCAGCAGCTTGTCTAGCGGAAGCTACGAGCAGTACTTC.

The chain carries TRBV5-4 and TRBJ2-3; D gene uncertain. CDR1 SGHNT and CDR2 YYREEE come from the germline V gene (reference sequence). V shed 0 bases and J shed 1 base, with 6 bases lying between them. The CDR3 has 14 residues. In nucleotides, the CDR3 is TGTGCCAGCAGCTTGGGTAGAGGCACAGATACGCAGTATTTT. Translating it yields CASSLGRGTDTQYF.

The J gene is TRBJ2-1, the V gene TRBV7-9, with TRBD2 matching over 8 bases. The CDR3 consists of 15 residues. Germline lookup yields CDR1 SEHNR and CDR2 FQNEAQ (reference sequence). V gave up 5 bases and J gave up 1 base; unmatched junction bases: 4. CDR3 bases: TGTGCCAGCAGCCTTAGCGGGGAATCCTACAATGAGCAGTTCTTC. This translates into CASSLSGESYNEQFF.

The genes are TRBV5-1 and TRBJ2-5; 14 nucleotides line up with TRBD2. Per germline, CDR1 SGHRS and CDR2 YFSETQ. This CDR3 has 17 amino acids. Trimming at V came to 3 bases and at J to 2 bases, leaving 6 bases not matched to a gene. CDR3 sequence: CASSSGTSGSTQETQYF. In DNA, the CDR3 is TGCGCCAGCAGCTCCGGGACTAGCGGGAGTACACAAGAGACCCAGTACTTC.

The chain couples TRBV19 to TRBJ2-7, with D uncertain. The ends were cut back, 5 bases at V and 6 bases at J, with 14 bases in the middle. The V gene's germline CDR1 is LNHDA and CDR2 SQIVND (reference sequence). This CDR3 spans 13 amino acids. CDR3: CASSFGLNGEQYF. The CDR3 DNA follows: TGTGCCAGTAGTTTCGGTCTCAATGGCGAGCAGTACTTC.

The chain couples TRBV2 to TRBJ2-3; 10 bases map to TRBD1. The length of the CDR3 is 15 residues. CDR1 is SNHLY and CDR2 is FYNNEI in the germline V gene. The J segment lost 0 bases and the V segment lost 6 bases, leaving 3 bases of the junction unmatched. In DNA, the CDR3 is TGTGCCAGCAGGGGGACAGGGGTTAGCACAGATACGCAGTATTTT. Translated, it gives CASRGTGVSTDTQYF.

The V and J genes are TRBV11-3 and TRBJ2-3; D is uncertain. Trimming left V 0 bases short and J 5 bases short, with 6 bases between. This CDR3 region has 13 residues. CDR1 SGHNT and CDR2 YENEEA come from the germline V gene. CDR3 bases: TGTGCCAGCAGCTTAGACAACGGAGATACGCAGTATTTT. This translates into CASSLDNGDTQYF. The whole variable domain, filled in from reference TRBV11-3 and TRBJ2-3, reads EAGVVQSPRYKIIEKKQPVAFWCNPISGHNTLYWYLQNLGQGPELLIRYENEEAVDDSQLPKDRFSAERLKGVDSTLKIQPAELGDSAVYLCASSLDNGDTQYFGPGTRLTVL.

The rearrangement uses TRBV25-1 and TRBJ2-5, with TRBD2 matching over 10 bases. Germline V gene data show CDR1 as MGHDK and CDR2 as SYGVNS. V gave up 4 bases and J gave up 5 bases; unmatched junction bases: 10. The CDR3 runs 16 residues. In nucleotides, the CDR3 is TGTGCCAGCAGTGGCCAGGCTAGCGGGAGTTGGGAGACCCAGTACTTC. Amino acids: CASSGQASGSWETQYF.

CDR3 region: CASSSPHTDTQYF. Written as DNA, the CDR3 is TGTGCCAGCAGTTCCCCACACACAGATACGCAGTATTTT. The chain couples TRBV27 to TRBJ2-3; D gene uncertain. The CDR3 is 13 residues long. The germline V and J ends were trimmed by 4 bases and 2 bases, with 7 bases remaining between them. Germline-derived CDR1 and CDR2 are MNHEY and SMNVEV (reference sequence).

In this sample, this clone turned up once. The chain is built from TRBV12-3 or TRBV12-4 and TRBJ1-2; D may be TRBD1 (5 bases). With 3 bases removed from V and 3 bases from J, the gap between germline ends came to 8 bases. There are 13 residues in the CDR3. CDR3 nucleotides: TGTGCCAGCAGTTTGGGGCAGGACTATGGCTACACCTTC. It specifies CASSLGQDYGYTF.

The V and J genes are TRBV24-1 and TRBJ2-5; 8 bases match TRBD1. The trim removed 7 bases at V and 5 bases at J, leaving 5 bases unmatched. Germline loops: CDR1 KGHDR, CDR2 SFDVKD. This CDR3 comprises 13 residues. CDR3 nucleotides: TGTGCCACCAGCACTGACAGGGGCGAGACCCAGTACTTC. It yields the protein CATSTDRGETQYF.

The V and J genes are TRBV29-1 and TRBJ2-3; 7 positions match TRBD2. Germline CDR1 reads SQVTM; CDR2 reads ANQGSEA. CDR3 length: 15 amino acids. With 4 bases clipped from V and 0 bases from J, the junction kept 7 bases outside the gene matches. CDR3 in DNA: TGCAGCGTTGGCTGGAGCGGGATAAGCACAGATACGCAGTATTTT. This encodes CSVGWSGISTDTQYF.